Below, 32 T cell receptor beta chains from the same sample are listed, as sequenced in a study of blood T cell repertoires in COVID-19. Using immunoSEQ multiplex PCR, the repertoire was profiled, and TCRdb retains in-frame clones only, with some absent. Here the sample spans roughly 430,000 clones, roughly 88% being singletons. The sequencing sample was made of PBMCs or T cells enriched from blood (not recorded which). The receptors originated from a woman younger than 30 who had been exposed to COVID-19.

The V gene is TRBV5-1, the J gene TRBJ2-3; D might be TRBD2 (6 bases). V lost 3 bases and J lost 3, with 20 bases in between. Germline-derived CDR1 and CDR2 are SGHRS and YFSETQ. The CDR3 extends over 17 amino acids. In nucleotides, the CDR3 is TGCGCCAGCAGCTCCCAAGGGACGGGACTTTGGACAGATACGCAGTATTTT. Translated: CASSSQGTGLWTDTQYF.

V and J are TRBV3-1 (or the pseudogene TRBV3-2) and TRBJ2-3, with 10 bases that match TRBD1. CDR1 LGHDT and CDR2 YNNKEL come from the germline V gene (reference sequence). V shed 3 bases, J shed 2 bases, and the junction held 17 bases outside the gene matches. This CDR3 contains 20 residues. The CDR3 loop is CASSHTGSTGGGRITDTQYF. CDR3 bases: TGTGCCAGCAGCCATACTGGATCGACAGGGGGCGGCCGAATCACAGATACGCAGTATTTT.

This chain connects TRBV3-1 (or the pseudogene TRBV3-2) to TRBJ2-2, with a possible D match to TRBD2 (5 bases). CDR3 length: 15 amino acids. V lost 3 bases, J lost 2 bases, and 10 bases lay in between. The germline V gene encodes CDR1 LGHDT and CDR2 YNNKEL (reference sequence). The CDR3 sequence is CASSHQRENTGELFF. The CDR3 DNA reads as TGTGCCAGCAGCCATCAGAGGGAAAACACCGGGGAGCTGTTTTTT.

The CDR3 here is CASSFDRENEQFF. The DNA for the CDR3 is TGTGCCAGCTCATTCGACAGGGAAAATGAGCAGTTCTTC. The J gene is TRBJ2-1, the V gene TRBV18; 7 bases are a match to TRBD1. CDR1 and CDR2 (germline): KGHSH, LQKENI. V lost 5 bases to trimming and J lost 7 bases; unmatched junction nucleotides: 5. The CDR3 extends over 13 amino acids. Combining the CDR3 with reference TRBV18 and TRBJ2-1 gives the whole variable domain NAGVMQNPRHLVRRRGQEARLRCSPMKGHSHVYWYRQLPEEGLKFMVYLQKENIIDESGMPKERFSAEFPKEGPSILRIQQVVRGDSAAYFCASSFDRENEQFFGPGTRLTVL.

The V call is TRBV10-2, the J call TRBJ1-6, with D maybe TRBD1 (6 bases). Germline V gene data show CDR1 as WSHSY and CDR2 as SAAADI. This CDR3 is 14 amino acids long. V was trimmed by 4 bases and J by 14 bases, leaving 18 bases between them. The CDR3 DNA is TGCGCCAGCAGTGGGGACATGGGGCCTGTCACCCTCCACTTT. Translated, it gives CASSGDMGPVTLHF.

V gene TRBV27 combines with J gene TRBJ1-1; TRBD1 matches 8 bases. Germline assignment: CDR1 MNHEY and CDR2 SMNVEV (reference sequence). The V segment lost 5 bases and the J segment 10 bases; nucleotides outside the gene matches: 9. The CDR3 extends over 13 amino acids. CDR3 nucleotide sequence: TGTGCCAGCAGTCCTGGACAGGGTTTGGGAGCTTTCTTT. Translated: CASSPGQGLGAFF.

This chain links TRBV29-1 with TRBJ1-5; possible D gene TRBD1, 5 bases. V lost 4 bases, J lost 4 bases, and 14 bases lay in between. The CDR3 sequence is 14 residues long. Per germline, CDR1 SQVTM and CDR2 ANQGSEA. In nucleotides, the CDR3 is TGCAGCGTTGTTTTTGTTTCAGGGAATCAGCCCCAGCATTTT. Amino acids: CSVVFVSGNQPQHF.

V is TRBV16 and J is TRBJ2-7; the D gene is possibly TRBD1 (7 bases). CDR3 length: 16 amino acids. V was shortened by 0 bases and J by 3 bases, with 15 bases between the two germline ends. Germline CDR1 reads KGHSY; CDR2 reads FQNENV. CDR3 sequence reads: CASSQSGGQISYEQYF. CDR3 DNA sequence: TGTGCCAGCAGCCAATCGGGGGGACAGATTAGCTACGAGCAGTACTTC.

The CDR3: CASNPGGEGNEKLFF. CDR3 bases: TGTGCCAGCAACCCAGGAGGGGAAGGGAATGAAAAACTGTTTTTT. The chain has TRBV28 and TRBJ1-4; D may be TRBD1 (5 bases). Germline V gives CDR1 MDHEN, CDR2 SYDVKM. The CDR3 contains 15 residues. V gave up 7 bases and J gave up 5 bases, with 17 bases separating them.

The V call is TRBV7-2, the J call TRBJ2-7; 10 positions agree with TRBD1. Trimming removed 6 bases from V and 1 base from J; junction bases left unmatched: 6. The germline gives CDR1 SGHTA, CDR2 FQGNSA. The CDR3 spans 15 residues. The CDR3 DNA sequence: TGTGCCAGCAGACCGGACAGGGGGGGTTCCTACGAGCAGTACTTC. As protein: CASRPDRGGSYEQYF. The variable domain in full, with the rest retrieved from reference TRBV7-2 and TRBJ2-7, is GAGVSQSPSNKVTEKGKDVELRCDPISGHTALYWYRQSLGQGLEFLIYFQGNSAPDKSGLPSDRFSAERTGGSVSTLTIQRTQQEDSAVYLCASRPDRGGSYEQYFGPGTRLTVT.

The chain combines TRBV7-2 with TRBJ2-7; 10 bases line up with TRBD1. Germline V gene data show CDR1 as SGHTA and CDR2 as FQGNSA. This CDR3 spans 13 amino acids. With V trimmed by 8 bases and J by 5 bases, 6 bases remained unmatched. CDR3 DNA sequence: TGTGCCAGCTCTGGACAGGGGGTTGACGAGCAGTACTTC. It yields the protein CASSGQGVDEQYF.

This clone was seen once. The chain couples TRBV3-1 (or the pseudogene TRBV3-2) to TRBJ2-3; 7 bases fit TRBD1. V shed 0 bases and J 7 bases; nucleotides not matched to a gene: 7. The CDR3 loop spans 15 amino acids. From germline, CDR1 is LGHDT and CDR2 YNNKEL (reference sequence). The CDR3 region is CASSQEGGPTHTQYF. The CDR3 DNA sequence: TGTGCCAGCAGCCAAGAAGGGGGCCCCACTCATACGCAGTATTTT.

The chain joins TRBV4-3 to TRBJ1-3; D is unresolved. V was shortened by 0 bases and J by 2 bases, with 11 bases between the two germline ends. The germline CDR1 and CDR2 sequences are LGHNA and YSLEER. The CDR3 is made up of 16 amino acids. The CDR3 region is CASSQDRSHAGNTIYF. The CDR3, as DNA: TGCGCCAGCAGCCAAGATAGGAGTCATGCTGGAAACACCATATATTTT.

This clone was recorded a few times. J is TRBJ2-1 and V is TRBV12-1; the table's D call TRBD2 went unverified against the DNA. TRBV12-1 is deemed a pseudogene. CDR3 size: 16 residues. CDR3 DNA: TGTGCCAGCAGCCCCGCAACTAGCGGGAGGAACAATGAGCAGTTCTTC. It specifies CASSPATSGRNNEQFF.

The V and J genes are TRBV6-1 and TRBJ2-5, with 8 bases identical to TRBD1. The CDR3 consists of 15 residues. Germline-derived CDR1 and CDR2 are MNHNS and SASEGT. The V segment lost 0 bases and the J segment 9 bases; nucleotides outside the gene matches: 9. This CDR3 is CASSEAPSGGASQYF. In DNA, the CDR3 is TGTGCCAGCAGTGAAGCGCCGTCAGGGGGCGCTTCCCAGTACTTC.

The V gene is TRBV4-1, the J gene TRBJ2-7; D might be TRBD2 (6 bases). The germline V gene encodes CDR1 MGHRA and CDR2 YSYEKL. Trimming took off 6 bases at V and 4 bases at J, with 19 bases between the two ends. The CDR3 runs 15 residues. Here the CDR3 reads CASSPVVGGRYEQYF. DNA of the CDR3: TGCGCCAGCAGTCCCGTGGTAGGTGGGAGGTACGAGCAGTACTTC.

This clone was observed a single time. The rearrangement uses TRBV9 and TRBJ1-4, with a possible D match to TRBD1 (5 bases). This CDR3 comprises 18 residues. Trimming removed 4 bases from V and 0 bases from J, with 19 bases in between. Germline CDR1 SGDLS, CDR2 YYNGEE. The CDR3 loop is CASSREGVRGTTNEKLFF. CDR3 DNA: TGTGCCAGCAGCCGAGAGGGCGTCCGGGGGACAACTAATGAAAAACTGTTTTTT.

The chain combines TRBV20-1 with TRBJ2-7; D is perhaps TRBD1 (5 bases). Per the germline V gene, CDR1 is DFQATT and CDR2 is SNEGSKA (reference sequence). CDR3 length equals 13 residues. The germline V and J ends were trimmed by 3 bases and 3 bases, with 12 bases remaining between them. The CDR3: CSASPSQGYEQYF. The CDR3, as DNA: TGCAGTGCTAGTCCTTCGCAGGGCTACGAGCAGTACTTC.

CDR3 sequence reads: CASSSRLAGGLAEQYF. CDR3 nucleotide sequence: TGTGCCAGCAGCTCTCGTTTAGCGGGAGGTCTGGCCGAGCAGTACTTC. The chain links TRBV7-2 to TRBJ2-7; 10 positions match TRBD2. This CDR3 has 16 residues. Germline-derived CDR1 and CDR2 are SGHTA and FQGNSA. V gave up 4 bases and J gave up 6 bases; unmatched junction bases: 12.

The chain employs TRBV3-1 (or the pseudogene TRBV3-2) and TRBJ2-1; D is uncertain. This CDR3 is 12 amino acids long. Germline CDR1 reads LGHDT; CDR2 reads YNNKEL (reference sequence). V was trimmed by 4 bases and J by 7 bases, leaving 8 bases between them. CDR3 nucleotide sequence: TGTGCCAGCAGCCCTAGGCTAAATGAGCAGTTCTTC. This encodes CASSPRLNEQFF.

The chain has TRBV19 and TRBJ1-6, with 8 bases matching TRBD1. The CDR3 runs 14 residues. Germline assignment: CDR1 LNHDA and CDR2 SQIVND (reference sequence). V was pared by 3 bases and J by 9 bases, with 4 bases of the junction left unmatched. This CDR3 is CASSMTGVGSPLHF. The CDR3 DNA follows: TGTGCCAGTAGTATGACAGGGGTGGGTTCACCCCTCCACTTT.

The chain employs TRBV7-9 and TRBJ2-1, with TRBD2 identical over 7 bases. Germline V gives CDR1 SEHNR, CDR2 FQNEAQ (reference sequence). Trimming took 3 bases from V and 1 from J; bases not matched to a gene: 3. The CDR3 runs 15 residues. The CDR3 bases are TGTGCCAGCAGCTTGTACGGGGGGTCCTACAATGAGCAGTTCTTC. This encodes CASSLYGGSYNEQFF.

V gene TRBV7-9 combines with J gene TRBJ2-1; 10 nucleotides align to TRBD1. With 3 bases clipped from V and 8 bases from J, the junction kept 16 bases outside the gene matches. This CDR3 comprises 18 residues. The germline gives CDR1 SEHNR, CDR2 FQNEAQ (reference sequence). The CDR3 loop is CASSFLVFRDRGAYEQFF. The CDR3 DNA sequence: TGTGCCAGCAGCTTTTTAGTTTTTAGGGACAGGGGAGCCTATGAGCAGTTCTTC.

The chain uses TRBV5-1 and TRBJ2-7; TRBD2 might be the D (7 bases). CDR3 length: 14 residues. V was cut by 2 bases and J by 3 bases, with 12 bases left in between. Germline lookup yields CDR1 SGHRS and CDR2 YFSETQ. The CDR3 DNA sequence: TGCGCCAGCAGCTTAACGGGGGGCTACTACGAGCAGTACTTC. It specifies CASSLTGGYYEQYF.

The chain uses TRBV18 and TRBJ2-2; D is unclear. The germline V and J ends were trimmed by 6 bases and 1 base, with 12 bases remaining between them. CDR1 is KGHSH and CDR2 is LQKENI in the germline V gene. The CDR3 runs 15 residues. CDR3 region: CASSSMSGNTGELFF. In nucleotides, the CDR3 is TGTGCCAGCTCTTCAATGTCCGGGAACACCGGGGAGCTGTTTTTT.

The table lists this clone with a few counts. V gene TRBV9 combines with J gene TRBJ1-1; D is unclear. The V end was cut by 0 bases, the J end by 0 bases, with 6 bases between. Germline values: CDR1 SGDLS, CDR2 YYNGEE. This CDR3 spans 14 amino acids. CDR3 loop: CASSVGRLNTEAFF. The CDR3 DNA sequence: TGTGCCAGCAGCGTAGGGCGGCTGAACACTGAAGCTTTCTTT.

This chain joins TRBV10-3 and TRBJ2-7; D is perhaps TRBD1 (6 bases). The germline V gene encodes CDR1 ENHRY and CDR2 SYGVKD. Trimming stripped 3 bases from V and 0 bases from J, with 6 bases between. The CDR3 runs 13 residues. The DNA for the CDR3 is TGTGCCATCAGTGAAGGGGGCTCCTACGAGCAGTACTTC. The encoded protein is CAISEGGSYEQYF.

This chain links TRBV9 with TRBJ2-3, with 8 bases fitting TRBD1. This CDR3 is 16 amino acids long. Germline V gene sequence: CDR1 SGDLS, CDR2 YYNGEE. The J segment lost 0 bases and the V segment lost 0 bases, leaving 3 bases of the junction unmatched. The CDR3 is CASSVEGTGSTDTQYF. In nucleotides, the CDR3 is TGTGCCAGCAGCGTAGAAGGGACAGGAAGCACAGATACGCAGTATTTT.

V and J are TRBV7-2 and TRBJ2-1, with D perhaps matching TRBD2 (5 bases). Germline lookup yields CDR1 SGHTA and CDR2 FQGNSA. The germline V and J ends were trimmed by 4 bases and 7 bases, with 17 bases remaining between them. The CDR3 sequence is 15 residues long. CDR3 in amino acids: CASSSLGTPGNEQFF. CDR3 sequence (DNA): TGTGCCAGCAGCTCACTCGGCACTCCGGGGAATGAGCAGTTCTTC.

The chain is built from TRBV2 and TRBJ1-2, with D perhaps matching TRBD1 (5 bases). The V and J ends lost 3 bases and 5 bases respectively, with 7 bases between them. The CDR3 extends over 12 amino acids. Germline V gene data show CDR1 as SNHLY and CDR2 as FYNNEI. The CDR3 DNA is TGTGCCAGCAGTGAGGGGCGTTATGGCTACACCTTC. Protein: CASSEGRYGYTF.

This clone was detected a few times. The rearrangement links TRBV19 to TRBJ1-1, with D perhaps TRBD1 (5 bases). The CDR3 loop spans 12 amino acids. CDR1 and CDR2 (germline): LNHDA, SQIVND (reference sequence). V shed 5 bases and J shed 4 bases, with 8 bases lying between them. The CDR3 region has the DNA TGTGCCAGTAGTCGCGGGGCCACTGAAGCTTTCTTT. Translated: CASSRGATEAFF.

CDR3 bases: TGTGCCATCCGGCCTAGCGGACAAGAGACCCAGTACTTC. Protein: CAIRPSGQETQYF. The chain links TRBV10-3 to TRBJ2-5, with 7 bases identical to TRBD2. The CDR3 contains 13 residues. The V gene end was trimmed by 8 bases and the J gene end by 2 bases; junction bases not matched to a gene: 5. CDR1 is ENHRY, CDR2 SYGVKD, per germline.